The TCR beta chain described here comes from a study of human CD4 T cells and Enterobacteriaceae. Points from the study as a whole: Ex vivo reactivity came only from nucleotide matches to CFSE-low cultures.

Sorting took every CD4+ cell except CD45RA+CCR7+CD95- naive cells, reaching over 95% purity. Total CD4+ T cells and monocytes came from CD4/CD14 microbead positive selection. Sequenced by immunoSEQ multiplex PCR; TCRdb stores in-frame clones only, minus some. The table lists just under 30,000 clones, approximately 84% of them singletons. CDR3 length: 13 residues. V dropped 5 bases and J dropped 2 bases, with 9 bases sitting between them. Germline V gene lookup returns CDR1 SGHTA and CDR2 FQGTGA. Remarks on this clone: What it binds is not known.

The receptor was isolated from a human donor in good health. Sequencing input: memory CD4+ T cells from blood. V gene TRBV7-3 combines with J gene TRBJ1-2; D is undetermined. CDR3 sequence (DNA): TGTGCCAGCAGCGTCGACGGGAACTATGGCTACACCTTC. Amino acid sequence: CASSVDGNYGYTF.